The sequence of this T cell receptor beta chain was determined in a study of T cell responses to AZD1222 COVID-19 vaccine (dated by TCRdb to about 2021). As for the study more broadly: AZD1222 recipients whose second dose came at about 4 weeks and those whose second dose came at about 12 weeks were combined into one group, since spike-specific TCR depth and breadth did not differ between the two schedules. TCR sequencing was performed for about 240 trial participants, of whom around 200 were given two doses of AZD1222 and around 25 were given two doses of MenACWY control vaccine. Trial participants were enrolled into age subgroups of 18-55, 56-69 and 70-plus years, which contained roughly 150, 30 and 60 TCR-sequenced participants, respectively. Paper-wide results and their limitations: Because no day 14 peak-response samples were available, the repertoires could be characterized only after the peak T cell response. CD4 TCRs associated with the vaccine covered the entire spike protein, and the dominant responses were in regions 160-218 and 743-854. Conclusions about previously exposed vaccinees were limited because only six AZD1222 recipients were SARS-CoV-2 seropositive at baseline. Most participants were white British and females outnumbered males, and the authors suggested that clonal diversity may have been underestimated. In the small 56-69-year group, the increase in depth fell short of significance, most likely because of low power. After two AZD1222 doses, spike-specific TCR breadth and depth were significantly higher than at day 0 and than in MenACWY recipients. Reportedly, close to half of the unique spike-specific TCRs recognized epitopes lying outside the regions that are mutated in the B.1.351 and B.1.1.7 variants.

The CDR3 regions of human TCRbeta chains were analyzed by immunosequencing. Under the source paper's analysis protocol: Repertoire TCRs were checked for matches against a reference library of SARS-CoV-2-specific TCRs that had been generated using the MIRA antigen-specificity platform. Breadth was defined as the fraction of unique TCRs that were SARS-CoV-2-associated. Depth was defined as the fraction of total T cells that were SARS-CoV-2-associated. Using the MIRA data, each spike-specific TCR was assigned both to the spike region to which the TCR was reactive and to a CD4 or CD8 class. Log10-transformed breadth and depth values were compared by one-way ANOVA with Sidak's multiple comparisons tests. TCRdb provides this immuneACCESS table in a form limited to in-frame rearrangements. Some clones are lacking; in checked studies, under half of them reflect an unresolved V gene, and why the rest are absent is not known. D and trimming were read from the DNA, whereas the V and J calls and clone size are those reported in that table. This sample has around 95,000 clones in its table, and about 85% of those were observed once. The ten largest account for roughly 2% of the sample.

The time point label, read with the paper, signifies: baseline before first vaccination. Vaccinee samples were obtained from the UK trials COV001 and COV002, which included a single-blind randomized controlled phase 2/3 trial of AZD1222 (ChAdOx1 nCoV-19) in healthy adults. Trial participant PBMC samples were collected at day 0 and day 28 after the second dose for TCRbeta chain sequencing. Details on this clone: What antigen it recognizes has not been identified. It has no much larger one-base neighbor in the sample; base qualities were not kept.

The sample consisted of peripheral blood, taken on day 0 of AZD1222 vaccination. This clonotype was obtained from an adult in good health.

The sequence in DNA is TGTGCCAGCAGCTTAGCCTTGGGAAGGGACGAGCAGTACTTC. This encodes CASSLALGRDEQYF. The chain was built from TRBV7-2 and TRBJ2-7, with no reliable assignment of the D segment. Trimming at the junction amounts to 0 bases on V and 5 bases on J, and the germline ends lie 11 bases apart. The CDR3 runs 14 amino acids, cysteine and phenylalanine included. Only CDR3 DNA is held: 42 bases, read in frame from base 1. CDR1 and CDR2 were assigned from the germline V gene as SGHTA and FQGNSA.